This T cell receptor beta chain is from a study of blood T cell repertoires in COVID-19. Looking at the study overall: Italy, Spain and the United States were the sources of the convalescent and acute COVID-19 samples. PBMCs, B-cell-depleted T cells, or T cells provided the cDNA or gDNA that made up the material.

V lost 4 bases, J lost 6 bases, and 15 bases lay in between. Germline CDR1 is LGHDT and CDR2 is YNNKEL (reference sequence). CDR3 length equals 14 residues. Authors' processing steps: Reference gene primer amplification gave nucleated cell count estimates. The table came from immunoSEQ multiplex PCR; TCRdb's copy has only in-frame clones and leaves some out. Clone size and V and J calls were adopted from that table, with D and trimming inferred from the DNA. This table holds just under 80,000 clones, 75% to 85% found once. Sequenced: peripheral blood. The source is a woman aged 70-85 years with acute or convalescent COVID-19. The rearrangement joins TRBV3-1 (or the pseudogene TRBV3-2) to TRBJ1-2, with D unclear. The DNA for the CDR3 is TGTGCCAGCAGCCCCAAGACGAGGCGAGATGGCTACACCTTC. Translating it yields CASSPKTRRDGYTF.